A single sample gave rise to the 30 T cell receptor beta chains below, sequenced in a study of blood T cell repertoires in COVID-19. Here immunoSEQ multiplex PCR was the method, and the copy in TCRdb shows in-frame clones only, minus some. The sample shows 400,000 or so clones, around 87% of them seen only once. The specimen sequenced was PBMCs or T cells enriched from blood (not recorded which). Receptors were obtained from a man aged 35 to 55 in a cohort exposed to, infected with or recovered from COVID-19 (not recorded which).

About this clone: Other nucleotide sequences from this sample produce the same CDR3. V gene TRBV5-1 combines with J gene TRBJ1-1; maybe TRBD1 (5 bases). Per the germline V gene, CDR1 is SGHRS and CDR2 is YFSETQ. The germline V and J ends were trimmed by 3 bases and 1 base, with 7 bases remaining between them. The CDR3 contains 13 residues. The CDR3 DNA reads TGCGCCAGCAGCTCCACAGGGAACACTGAAGCTTTCTTT. Its translation is CASSSTGNTEAFF.

V is TRBV27 and J is TRBJ2-2, with TRBD2 matching 10 bases. After removal of 8 bases from V and 8 bases from J, the junction contained 26 bases not matched to a gene. The CDR3 consists of 20 residues. CDR1 and CDR2 (germline): MNHEY, SMNVEV (reference sequence). CDR3 nucleotides: TGTGCCAGCCCGGGGAAACAGGGTGGGTTAGCGGGAGGACTAGGAGGGGAGCTGTTTTTT. The encoded protein is CASPGKQGGLAGGLGGELFF.

This clone was found once. An end of the junction does not agree with germline; a read error may underlie this. The V and J genes are TRBV30 and TRBJ1-5; D might be TRBD1 (5 bases). Germline V gene lookup returns CDR1 GTSNPN and CDR2 SVGIG (reference sequence). The CDR3 sequence is 15 residues long. In DNA form, the CDR3 reads TGTGCCTGGAGCCCTCGGGGGGGATCAAATCGGCCCCAGCATTTT. It translates to CAWSPRGGSNRPQHF.

V gene TRBV5-6 combines with J gene TRBJ1-1; D is undetermined. The CDR3 is made up of 17 amino acids. V dropped 2 bases and J dropped 1 base, with 18 bases sitting between them. Germline CDR1 and CDR2: SGHDT and YYEEEE. CDR3: CASSFRSTRGENTEAFF. The CDR3, as DNA: TGTGCCAGCAGCTTTCGCTCGACCCGGGGAGAGAACACTGAAGCTTTCTTT.

This chain uses TRBV30 with TRBJ2-7; 12 nucleotides match TRBD2. V dropped 3 bases and J dropped 5; count of bases not matched to a gene: 8. The CDR3 covers 15 residues. Germline V CDR1 and CDR2: GTSNPN, SVGIG (reference sequence). The CDR3 spells CAWSGLAGGFNEQYF. The DNA of the CDR3 is TGTGCCTGGAGCGGGCTAGCGGGAGGGTTCAACGAGCAGTACTTC.

This CDR3 reads CASSFTAGSEQYF. Here the CDR3 DNA reads TGTGCCAGCAGCTTTACCGCGGGGTCCGAGCAGTACTTC. The chain employs TRBV5-4 and TRBJ2-7, with D perhaps matching TRBD2 (6 bases). The V gene lost 2 bases and the J gene lost 6 bases, with 12 bases spanning the gap. In germline, CDR1 is SGHNT, CDR2 YYREEE (reference sequence). The CDR3 is made up of 13 amino acids.

The genes are TRBV27 and TRBJ2-1; TRBD2 matches at 7 bases. Germline trimming cut 8 bases from V and 3 bases from J; bases unmatched to any gene: 19. CDR3 size: 18 residues. CDR1 and CDR2 from the germline V gene are MNHEY and SMNVEV (reference sequence). The CDR3 nucleotides read TGTGCCAGCCCTCAAGGGTCTAGCGGCACAGATAACTACAATGAGCAGTTCTTC. As protein: CASPQGSSGTDNYNEQFF.

V and J are TRBV11-2 and TRBJ2-5, with 14 nucleotides matching TRBD2. The CDR3 consists of 17 residues. Looked up from germline, CDR1 is SGHAT and CDR2 is FQNNGV. V was clipped by 3 bases and J by 4 bases; unmatched bases: 7. For the CDR3, the DNA is TGTGCCAGCAGCTTGACTAGCGGGAGGGCCGAGAGAGAGACCCAGTACTTC. It yields the protein CASSLTSGRAERETQYF.

This clone was picked up many times. This rearrangement joins TRBV6-1 to TRBJ2-2; 7 nucleotides line up with TRBD1. Per germline, CDR1 MNHNS and CDR2 SASEGT. The CDR3 sequence is 14 residues long. V trimming: 2 bases; J trimming: 4 bases; junction bases outside the gene matches: 1. The CDR3 protein is CASSETGATGELFF. The CDR3 DNA follows: TGTGCCAGCAGTGAAACAGGGGCCACCGGGGAGCTGTTTTTT.

The CDR3 here is CASSLSRGFTEAFF. The CDR3 region has the DNA TGTGCCAGCAGTTTAAGTCGAGGTTTCACTGAAGCTTTCTTT. The genes are TRBV28 and TRBJ1-1; no definite D call. This CDR3 contains 14 residues. Trimming removed 2 bases at V and 4 bases at J, with 11 bases between. The germline CDR1 and CDR2 sequences are MDHEN and SYDVKM.

This sequence joins TRBV30 and TRBJ1-6; unclear D gene. The germline V gene encodes CDR1 GTSNPN and CDR2 SVGIG (reference sequence). CDR3 length equals 13 residues. V lost 3 bases, J lost 5 bases, and 8 bases lay in between. The chain's CDR3 is CAWSPGDNSPLHF. CDR3 coding DNA: TGTGCCTGGAGCCCGGGTGATAATTCACCCCTCCACTTT. Complete variable domain (other parts from reference TRBV30 and TRBJ1-6): SQTIHQWPATLVQPVGSPLSLECTVEGTSNPNLYWYRQAAGRGLQLLFYSVGIGQISSEVPQNLSASRPQDRQFILSSKKLLLSDSGFYLCAWSPGDNSPLHFGNGTRLTVT.

As to this clone: Other DNA sequences within the sample encode an identical CDR3. As DNA, the CDR3 is TGCGCCAGCAGCTCTAGCGAGGAGACCCAGTACTTC. Translated: CASSSSEETQYF. The chain has TRBV5-1 and TRBJ2-5; TRBD2 is a possible D gene (6 bases). Germline V gene sequence: CDR1 SGHRS, CDR2 YFSETQ. The CDR3 length is 12 residues. Trimming took off 3 bases at V and 5 bases at J, with 8 bases between the two ends. Based on the CDR3 plus reference TRBV5-1 and TRBJ2-5, the full variable domain is KAGVTQTPRYLIKTRGQQVTLSCSPISGHRSVSWYQQTPGQGLQFLFEYFSETQRNKGNFPGRFSGRQFSNSRSEMNVSTLELGDSALYLCASSSSEETQYFGPGTRLLVL.

The rearrangement uses TRBV6-1 and TRBJ1-3; D may be TRBD1 (6 bases). The CDR3 is 16 amino acids. The germline V gene has CDR1 MNHNS and CDR2 SASEGT. Trimming pared 4 bases from V and 2 bases from J, leaving 15 bases between. CDR3 sequence reads: CASSAHRVPPGNTIYF. In DNA form, the CDR3 reads TGTGCCAGCAGTGCTCACAGGGTTCCGCCTGGAAACACCATATATTTT.

The J gene is TRBJ2-2, the V gene TRBV9; 9 bases map to TRBD1. Germline CDR1 and CDR2: SGDLS and YYNGEE. The CDR3 is made up of 16 amino acids. The V gene end was trimmed by 0 bases and the J gene end by 5 bases; junction bases not matched to a gene: 5. CDR3 sequence (DNA): TGTGCCAGCAGCGTAGCCCCGACAGGGGGTACCGGGGAGCTGTTTTTT. It codes for CASSVAPTGGTGELFF.

This clone was seen just once. The gene calls are TRBV15 and TRBJ1-6; 9 bases are shared with TRBD1. Germline CDR1 and CDR2: LNHNV and YYDKDF (reference sequence). V was pared by 4 bases and J by 6 bases, with 4 bases of the junction left unmatched. The CDR3 runs to 15 residues. CDR3 in amino acids: CATSTGQGLNSPLHF. The DNA for the CDR3 is TGTGCCACCAGCACGGGACAGGGTCTTAATTCACCCCTCCACTTT.

The chain employs TRBV28 and TRBJ1-1; D remains unclear. Trimming removed 6 bases at V and 4 bases at J, with 18 bases between. Looked up from germline, CDR1 is MDHEN and CDR2 is SYDVKM. The CDR3 spans 15 residues. The DNA for the CDR3 is TGTGCCAGCAGCACGGAGGCCGCCGGTATCACTGAAGCTTTCTTT. Amino acids: CASSTEAAGITEAFF. Full variable domain (remainder filled in from reference TRBV28 and TRBJ1-1): DVKVTQSSRYLVKRTGEKVFLECVQDMDHENMFWYRQDPGLGLRLIYFSYDVKMKEKGDIPEGYSVSREKKERFSLILESASTNQTSMYLCASSTEAAGITEAFFGQGTRLTVV.

The rearrangement links TRBV3-1 (or the pseudogene TRBV3-2) to TRBJ1-6, with TRBD1 matching 9 bases. CDR1 LGHDT and CDR2 YNNKEL come from the germline V gene (reference sequence). The V segment lost 4 bases and the J segment 9 bases; nucleotides outside the gene matches: 10. CDR3 length equals 16 residues. This CDR3 is CASSRAGTGRFSPLHF. CDR3 sequence (DNA): TGTGCCAGCAGCCGCGCCGGGACAGGGAGGTTTTCACCCCTCCACTTT.

V and J are TRBV5-1 and TRBJ1-2; TRBD1 matches 9 bases. The CDR3 runs to 15 residues. Looked up from germline, CDR1 is SGHRS and CDR2 is YFSETQ. The V and J ends lost 4 bases and 3 bases, in that order; junction bases with no gene match: 7. The CDR3 sequence is CASSHTGGDDYGYTF. The CDR3 coding sequence is TGCGCCAGCAGCCATACAGGGGGCGATGACTATGGCTACACCTTC.

This clone was counted only a few times. This chain links TRBV19 with TRBJ1-2, with 8 bases aligning to TRBD1. V gave up 3 bases and J gave up 0 bases; unmatched junction bases: 6. The CDR3 is 16 amino acids. Germline-derived CDR1 and CDR2 are LNHDA and SQIVND (reference sequence). In DNA, the CDR3 is TGTGCCAGTAGTATTCCCTCGACAGGGGCTAACTATGGCTACACCTTC. Translating it yields CASSIPSTGANYGYTF.

With respect to this clone: Other DNA variants within this sample encode the same CDR3. CDR3 in amino acids: CASSYSSGNQPQHF. In DNA, the CDR3 is TGTGCCAGCAGTTACTCAAGCGGGAATCAGCCCCAGCATTTT. The rearrangement links TRBV6-5 to TRBJ1-5, with D uncertain. The CDR3 length is 14 residues. From germline, CDR1 is MNHEY and CDR2 SVGAGI. V was pared by 0 bases and J by 4 bases, with 7 bases between.

The rearrangement uses TRBV18 and TRBJ2-5, with 7 bases lining up with TRBD2. CDR1 KGHSH and CDR2 LQKENI come from the germline V gene. V lost 2 bases, J lost 1 base, and 1 base stayed unmatched. The CDR3 covers 14 residues. The CDR3 sequence: CASSPGGVQETQYF. CDR3 DNA: TGTGCCAGCTCACCAGGGGGGGTCCAAGAGACCCAGTACTTC.

The chain is built from TRBV30 and TRBJ1-6; TRBD1 matches at 8 bases. CDR1 is GTSNPN and CDR2 is SVGIG in the germline V gene (reference sequence). The CDR3 extends over 18 amino acids. Trimming cost V 0 bases and J 7 bases; bases outside gene matches: 14. CDR3 sequence (DNA): TGTGCCTGGAGTGTCGGGAACAGGGGGGTTCGGTACAATTCACCCCTCCACTTT. Its translation: CAWSVGNRGVRYNSPLHF.

This chain uses TRBV12-5 with TRBJ2-1; TRBD2 matches 11 bases. The CDR3 is 16 residues long. CDR1 and CDR2 (germline): LGHNT, FRNRAP. V lost 0 bases, J lost 7 bases, and 5 bases stayed unmatched. As DNA, the CDR3 is TGTGCTAGTGGTTTGGTACTTAGCGGGAGGGGGAATGAGCAGTTCTTC. As protein: CASGLVLSGRGNEQFF.

This clone was seen a few times. The chain uses TRBV4-2 and TRBJ1-5; 10 nucleotides match TRBD1. The CDR3 is 16 residues long. Losses at the gene ends were 3 bases for V and 2 bases for J; bases not matched to a gene: 4. Germline CDR1 and CDR2: LGHNA and YNFKEQ. The CDR3, as DNA: TGTGCCAGCAGCCATCTAGGGACAGGGGGCAATCAGCCCCAGCATTTT. Encoded protein: CASSHLGTGGNQPQHF.

This chain joins TRBV2 and TRBJ1-4; TRBD1 aligns across 12 bases. V gave up 7 bases and J gave up 0 bases; unmatched junction bases: 6. The CDR3 covers 17 residues. Germline V lookup: CDR1 SNHLY, CDR2 FYNNEI. In nucleotides, the CDR3 is TGTGCCAGCACCCGGGACAGGGGGCCTGCAACTAATGAAAAACTGTTTTTT. Translating gives CASTRDRGPATNEKLFF. The complete variable domain, with remaining parts taken from reference TRBV2 and TRBJ1-4, reads EPEVTQTPSHQVTQMGQEVILRCVPISNHLYFYWYRQILGQKVEFLVSFYNNEISEKSEIFDDQFSVERPDGSNFTLKIRSTKLEDSAMYFCASTRDRGPATNEKLFFGSGTQLSVL.

This clone was counted only a few times. This chain joins TRBV5-4 and TRBJ2-1, with 13 nucleotides matching TRBD2. CDR1 SGHNT and CDR2 YYREEE come from the germline V gene (reference sequence). Trimming removed 0 bases from V and 0 bases from J; junction bases left unmatched: 3. The CDR3 is made up of 18 amino acids. The CDR3 is CASSLVLAGGSSYNEQFF. The CDR3 DNA sequence: TGTGCCAGCAGCTTGGTACTAGCGGGAGGGTCCTCCTACAATGAGCAGTTCTTC.

The chain employs TRBV5-1 and TRBJ2-7; 8 positions agree with TRBD2. Germline V gene sequence: CDR1 SGHRS, CDR2 YFSETQ. The V and J ends lost 0 bases and 10 bases, in that order; junction bases with no gene match: 18. The CDR3 extends over 17 amino acids. The CDR3 spells CASSLEGRAGATTKQYF. DNA of the CDR3: TGCGCCAGCAGCTTGGAGGGGCGAGCGGGAGCCACTACGAAACAGTACTTC.

This rearrangement joins TRBV7-8 to TRBJ2-1, with 7 positions matching TRBD1. Trimming removed 1 base from V and 3 bases from J; junction bases left unmatched: 3. The length of the CDR3 is 15 residues. Germline-derived CDR1 and CDR2 are SGHVS and FQNEAQ. The CDR3 is CASSLDRGGYNEQFF. CDR3 DNA sequence: TGTGCCAGCAGCTTAGACAGGGGCGGCTACAATGAGCAGTTCTTC.

J is TRBJ1-1 and V is TRBV21-1; TRBD1, the table's D call, lacks a check against the DNA. TRBV21-1 corresponds to a pseudogene. CDR3 size: 14 residues. The CDR3 region has the DNA TGTGCCAGCCCGACCGGGACAGTGAACACTGAAGCTTTCTTT. It encodes CASPTGTVNTEAFF.

This clone was recorded only once. This chain links TRBV7-3 with TRBJ2-1, with TRBD2 matching over 13 bases. In germline, CDR1 is SGHTA, CDR2 FQGTGA. V lost 5 bases, J lost 7 bases, and 5 bases stayed unmatched. This CDR3 has 15 amino acids. The DNA for the CDR3 is TGTGCCAGCAGCCCGGGACTAGCGGGGAAAAATGAGCAGTTCTTC. Its protein product is CASSPGLAGKNEQFF.